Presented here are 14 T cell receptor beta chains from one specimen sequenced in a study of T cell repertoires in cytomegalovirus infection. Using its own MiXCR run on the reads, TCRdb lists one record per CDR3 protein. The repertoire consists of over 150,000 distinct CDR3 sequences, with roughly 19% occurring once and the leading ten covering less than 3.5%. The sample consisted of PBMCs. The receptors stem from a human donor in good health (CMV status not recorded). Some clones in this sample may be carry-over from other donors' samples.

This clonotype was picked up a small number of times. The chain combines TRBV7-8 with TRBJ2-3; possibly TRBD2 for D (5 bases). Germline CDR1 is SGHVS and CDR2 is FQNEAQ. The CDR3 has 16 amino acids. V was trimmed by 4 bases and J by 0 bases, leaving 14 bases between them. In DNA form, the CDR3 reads TGTGCCAGCAGCTCTCGGCCAGCGGCTAGCACAGATACGCAGTATTTT. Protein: CASSSRPAASTDTQYF.

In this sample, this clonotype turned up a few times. The CDR3 sequence is CASSPEGGNSPLHF. CDR3 nucleotides: TGCGCCAGCAGCCCGGAGGGTGGGAATTCACCCCTCCACTTT. This chain joins TRBV4-1 and TRBJ1-6; D ambiguous. V lost 4 bases and J 7 bases, leaving 11 bases between the germline ends. The CDR3 has 14 amino acids. Germline CDR1 is MGHRA and CDR2 is YSYEKL.

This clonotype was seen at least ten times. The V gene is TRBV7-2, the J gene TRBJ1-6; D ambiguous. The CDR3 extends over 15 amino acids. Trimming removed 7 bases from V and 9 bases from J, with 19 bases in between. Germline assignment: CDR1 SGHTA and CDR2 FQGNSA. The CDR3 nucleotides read TGTGCCAGCAACACCGGTCTTCGAACCAGTTCACCCCTCCACTTT. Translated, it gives CASNTGLRTSSPLHF.

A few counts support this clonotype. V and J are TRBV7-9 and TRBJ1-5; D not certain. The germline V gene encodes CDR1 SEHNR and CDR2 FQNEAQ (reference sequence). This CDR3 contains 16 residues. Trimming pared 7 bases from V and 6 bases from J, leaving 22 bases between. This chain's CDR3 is CASISSGPKGFQPQHF. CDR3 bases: TGTGCCAGCATTTCCAGTGGGCCTAAGGGTTTTCAGCCCCAGCATTTT.

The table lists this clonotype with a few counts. Written as DNA, the CDR3 is TGTGCCATCAGTGCGGGGTTGCACGAGCAGTACTTC. This codes for CAISAGLHEQYF. The chain combines TRBV10-3 with TRBJ2-7; tentatively, D is TRBD2 (5 bases). The V gene's germline CDR1 is ENHRY and CDR2 SYGVKD. Trimming cost V 4 bases and J 5 bases, with 9 bases left between them. CDR3 length: 12 amino acids.

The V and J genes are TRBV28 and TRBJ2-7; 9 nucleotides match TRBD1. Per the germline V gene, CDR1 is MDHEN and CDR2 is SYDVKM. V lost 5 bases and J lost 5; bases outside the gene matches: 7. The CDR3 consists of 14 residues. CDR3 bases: TGTGCCAGCAGTGAGGGGACAGGGATCGACGAGCAGTACTTC. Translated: CASSEGTGIDEQYF.

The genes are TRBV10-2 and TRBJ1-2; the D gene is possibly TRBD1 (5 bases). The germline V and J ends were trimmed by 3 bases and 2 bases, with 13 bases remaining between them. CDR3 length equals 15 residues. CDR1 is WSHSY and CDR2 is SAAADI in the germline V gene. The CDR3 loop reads CASSDWQGINYGYTF. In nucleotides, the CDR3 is TGCGCCAGCAGTGATTGGCAGGGCATCAACTATGGCTACACCTTC.

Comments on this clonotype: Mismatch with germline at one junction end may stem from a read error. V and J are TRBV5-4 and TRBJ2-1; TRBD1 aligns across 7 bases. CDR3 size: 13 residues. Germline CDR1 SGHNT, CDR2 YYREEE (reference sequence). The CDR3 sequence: CTSSLDRIDEQFF. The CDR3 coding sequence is TGTACCAGCAGCTTGGACAGGATAGATGAGCAGTTCTTC.

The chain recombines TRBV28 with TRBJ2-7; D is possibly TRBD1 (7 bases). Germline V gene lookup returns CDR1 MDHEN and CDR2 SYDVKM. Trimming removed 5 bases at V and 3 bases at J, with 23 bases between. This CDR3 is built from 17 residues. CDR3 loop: CASSTPTGPGGGYEQYF. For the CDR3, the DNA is TGTGCCAGCAGTACCCCTACGGGTCCAGGGGGAGGCTACGAGCAGTACTTC.

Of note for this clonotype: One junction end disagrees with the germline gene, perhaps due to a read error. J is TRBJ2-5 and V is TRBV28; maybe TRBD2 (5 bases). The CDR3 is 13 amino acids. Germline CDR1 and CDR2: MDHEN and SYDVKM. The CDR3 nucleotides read TGTGCCAGCAACGGGGTCGGTCCAGAGACCCGGTACTTC. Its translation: CASNGVGPETRYF.

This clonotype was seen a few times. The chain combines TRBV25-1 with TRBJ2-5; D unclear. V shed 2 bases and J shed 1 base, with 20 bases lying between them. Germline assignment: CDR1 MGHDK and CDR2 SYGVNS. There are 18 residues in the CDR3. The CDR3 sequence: CASSEKRPWGIRQETQYF. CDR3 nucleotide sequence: TGTGCCAGCAGTGAAAAACGGCCGTGGGGAATTCGCCAAGAGACCCAGTACTTC.

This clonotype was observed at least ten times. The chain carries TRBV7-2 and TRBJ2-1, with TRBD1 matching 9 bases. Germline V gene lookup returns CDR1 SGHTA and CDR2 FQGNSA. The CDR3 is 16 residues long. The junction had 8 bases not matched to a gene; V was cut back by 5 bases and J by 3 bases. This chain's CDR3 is CASSRAPGQGYNEQFF. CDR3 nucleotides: TGTGCCAGCAGCCGGGCCCCGGGACAGGGCTACAATGAGCAGTTCTTC.

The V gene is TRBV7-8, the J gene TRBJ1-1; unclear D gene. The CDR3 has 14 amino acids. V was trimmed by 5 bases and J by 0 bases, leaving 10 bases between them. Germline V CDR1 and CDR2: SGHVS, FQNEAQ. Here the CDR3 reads CASSRYFMNTEAFF. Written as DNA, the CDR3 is TGTGCCAGCAGCCGCTACTTCATGAACACTGAAGCTTTCTTT.

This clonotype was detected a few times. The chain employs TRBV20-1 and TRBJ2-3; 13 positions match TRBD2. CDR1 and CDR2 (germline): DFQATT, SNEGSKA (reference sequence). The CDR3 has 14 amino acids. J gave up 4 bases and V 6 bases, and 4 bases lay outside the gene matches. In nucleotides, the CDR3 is TGCAGTGCCTTAGGACTAGCGGGGGCAGATACGCAGTATTTT. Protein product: CSALGLAGADTQYF.